This T cell receptor (beta chain) was observed in a study of naive and memory T cell subsets. The beta constant-region primer was an equimolar mix of two oligonucleotides covering TRBC1 and TRBC2. The cDNA 3' end received a ligated single-stranded oligonucleotide carrying the SP2 primer and a 12-nucleotide UMI. TCRdb re-analysed the UMI-ligation and nested PCR reads in MiXCR, keeping a single row per CDR3 protein. The sample includes some 87,000 distinct CDR3 sequences, 7% to 8% of them seen just once. In its sample, this clonotype was seen many times. Its specificity is not known. Trimming left V 6 bases short and J 2 bases short, with 17 bases between. The CDR3 length is 15 residues. Findings and limits, study-wide: Gini index rose across naive, CM, EM and EMRA in CD4 and CD8. TCR counts from RNA may reflect activation-linked expression changes.

The rearrangement links TRBV12-3 or TRBV12-4 to TRBJ2-7; no clear D. The sample was central memory CD4+ T cells from blood. The clonotype originates from a human donor in good health. Written as DNA, the CDR3 is TGTGCCAGCAGCCAACCCAACCAAAGAACCTACGAGCAGTACTTC. Translating gives CASSQPNQRTYEQYF.